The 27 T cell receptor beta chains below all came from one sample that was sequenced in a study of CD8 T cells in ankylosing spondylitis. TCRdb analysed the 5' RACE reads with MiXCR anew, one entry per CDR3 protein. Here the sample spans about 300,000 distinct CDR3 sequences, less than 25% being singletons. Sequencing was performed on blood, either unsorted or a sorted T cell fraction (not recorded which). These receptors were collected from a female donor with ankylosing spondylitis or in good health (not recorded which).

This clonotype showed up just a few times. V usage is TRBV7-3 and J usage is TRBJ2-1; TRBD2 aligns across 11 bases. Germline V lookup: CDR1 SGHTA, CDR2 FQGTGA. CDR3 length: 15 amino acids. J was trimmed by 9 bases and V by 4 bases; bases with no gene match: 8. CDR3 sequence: CASSSGLAEGSEQFF. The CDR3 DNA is TGTGCCAGCAGCTCGGGACTAGCGGAGGGAAGTGAGCAGTTCTTC.

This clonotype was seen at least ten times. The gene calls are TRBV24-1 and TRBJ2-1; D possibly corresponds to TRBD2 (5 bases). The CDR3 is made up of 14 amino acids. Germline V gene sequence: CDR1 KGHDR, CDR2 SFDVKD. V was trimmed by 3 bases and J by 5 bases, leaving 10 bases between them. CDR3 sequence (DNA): TGTGCCACCAGTGATACTAGGAGTCACAATGAGCAGTTCTTC. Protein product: CATSDTRSHNEQFF.

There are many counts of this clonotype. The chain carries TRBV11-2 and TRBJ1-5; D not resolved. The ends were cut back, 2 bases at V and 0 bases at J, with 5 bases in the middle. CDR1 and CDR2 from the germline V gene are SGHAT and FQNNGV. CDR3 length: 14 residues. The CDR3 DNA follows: TGTGCCAGCAGCTTATCTGGTAGCAATCAGCCCCAGCATTTT. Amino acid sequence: CASSLSGSNQPQHF.

CDR3 sequence (DNA): TGCAGTGCTAGAGCGCCGGGAGGGACTAGCGGGGTGGGGCAGTACTTC. This codes for CSARAPGGTSGVGQYF. V is TRBV20-1 and J is TRBJ2-7; TRBD2 matches at 13 bases. V shed 1 base, J shed 9 bases, and the junction held 12 bases outside the gene matches. The germline gives CDR1 DFQATT, CDR2 SNEGSKA (reference sequence). This CDR3 has 16 amino acids.

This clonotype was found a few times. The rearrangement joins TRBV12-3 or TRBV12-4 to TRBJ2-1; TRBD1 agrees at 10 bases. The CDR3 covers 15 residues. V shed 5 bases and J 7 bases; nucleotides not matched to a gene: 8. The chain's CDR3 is CASSPPGQGKNEQFF. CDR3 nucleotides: TGTGCCAGCAGTCCTCCGGGACAGGGGAAAAATGAGCAGTTCTTC.

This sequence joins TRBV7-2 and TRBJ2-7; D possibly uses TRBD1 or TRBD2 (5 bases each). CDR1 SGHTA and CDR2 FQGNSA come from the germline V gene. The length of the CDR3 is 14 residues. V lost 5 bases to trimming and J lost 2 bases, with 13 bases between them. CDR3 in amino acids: CASSEGLDAYEQYF. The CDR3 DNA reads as TGTGCCAGCAGCGAGGGGCTTGACGCCTACGAGCAGTACTTC.

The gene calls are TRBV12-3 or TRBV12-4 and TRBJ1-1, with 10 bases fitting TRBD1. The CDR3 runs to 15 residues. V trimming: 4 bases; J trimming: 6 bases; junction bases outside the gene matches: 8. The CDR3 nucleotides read TGTGCCAGCAGTTCAACCCCGGGACAGGGGCCTGAAGCTTTCTTT. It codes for CASSSTPGQGPEAFF.

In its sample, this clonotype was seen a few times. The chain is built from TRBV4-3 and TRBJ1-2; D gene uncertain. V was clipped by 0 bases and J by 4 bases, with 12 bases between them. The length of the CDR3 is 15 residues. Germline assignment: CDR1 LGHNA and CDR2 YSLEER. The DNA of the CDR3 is TGCGCCAGCAGCCAAGATCTCACAAAGACCTATGGCTACACCTTC. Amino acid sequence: CASSQDLTKTYGYTF.

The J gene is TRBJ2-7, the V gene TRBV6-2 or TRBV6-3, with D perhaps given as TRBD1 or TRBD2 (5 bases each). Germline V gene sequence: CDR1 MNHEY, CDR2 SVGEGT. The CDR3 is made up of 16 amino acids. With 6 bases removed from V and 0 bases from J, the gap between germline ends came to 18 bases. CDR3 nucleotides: TGTGCCAGCAGGGACCCGGGACCGAGGAGCTCCTACGAGCAGTACTTC. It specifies CASRDPGPRSSYEQYF.

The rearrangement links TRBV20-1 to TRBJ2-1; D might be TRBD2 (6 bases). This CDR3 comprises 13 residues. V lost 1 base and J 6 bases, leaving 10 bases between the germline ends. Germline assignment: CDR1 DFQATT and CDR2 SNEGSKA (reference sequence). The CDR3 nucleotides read TGCAGTGCTAGAGTCAGACTAGTCAATGAGCAGTTCTTC. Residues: CSARVRLVNEQFF.

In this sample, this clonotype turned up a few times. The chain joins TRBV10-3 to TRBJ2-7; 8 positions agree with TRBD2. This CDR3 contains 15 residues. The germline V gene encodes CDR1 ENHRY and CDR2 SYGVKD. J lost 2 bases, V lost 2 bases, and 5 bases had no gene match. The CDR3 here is CAISEITSGTYEQYF. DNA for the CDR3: TGTGCCATCAGTGAGATCACTAGCGGAACCTACGAGCAGTACTTC.

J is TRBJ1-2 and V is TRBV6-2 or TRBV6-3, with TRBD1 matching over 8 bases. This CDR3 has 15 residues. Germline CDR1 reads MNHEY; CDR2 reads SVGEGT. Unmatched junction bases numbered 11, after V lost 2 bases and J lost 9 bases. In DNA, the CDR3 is TGTGCCAGCAGTTACACACCGGACAGGGATAGACGCTACACCTTC. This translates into CASSYTPDRDRRYTF.

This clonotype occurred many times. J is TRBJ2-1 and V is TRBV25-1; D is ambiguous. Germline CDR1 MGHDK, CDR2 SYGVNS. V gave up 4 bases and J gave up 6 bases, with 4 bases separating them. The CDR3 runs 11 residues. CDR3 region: CASSGGNEQFF. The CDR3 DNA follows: TGTGCCAGCAGTGGAGGCAATGAGCAGTTCTTC.

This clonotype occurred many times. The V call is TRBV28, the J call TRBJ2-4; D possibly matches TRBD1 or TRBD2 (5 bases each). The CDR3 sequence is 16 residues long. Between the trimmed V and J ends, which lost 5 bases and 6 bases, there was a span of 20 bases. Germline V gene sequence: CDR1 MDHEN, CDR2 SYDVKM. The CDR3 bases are TGTGCCAGCAGTCCCTGGACATTGGGCGAGGGAAACATTCAGTACTTC. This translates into CASSPWTLGEGNIQYF.

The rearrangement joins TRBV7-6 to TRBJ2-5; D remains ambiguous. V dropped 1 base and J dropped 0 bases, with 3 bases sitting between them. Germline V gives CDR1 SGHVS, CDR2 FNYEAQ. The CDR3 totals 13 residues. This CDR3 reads CASSLVHQETQYF. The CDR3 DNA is TGTGCCAGCAGCTTAGTCCACCAAGAGACCCAGTACTTC.

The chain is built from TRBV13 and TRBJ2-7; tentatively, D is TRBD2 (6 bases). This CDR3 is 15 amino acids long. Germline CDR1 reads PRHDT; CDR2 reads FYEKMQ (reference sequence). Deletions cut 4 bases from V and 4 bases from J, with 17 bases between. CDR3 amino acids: CASSSGLEDSYEQYF. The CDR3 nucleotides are TGTGCCAGCAGCTCGGGACTCGAAGATTCTTACGAGCAGTACTTC.

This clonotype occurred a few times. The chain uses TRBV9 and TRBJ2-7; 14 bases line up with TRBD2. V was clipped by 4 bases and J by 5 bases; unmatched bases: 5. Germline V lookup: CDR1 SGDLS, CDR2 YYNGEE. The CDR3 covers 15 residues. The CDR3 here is CASSIGTSGSNEQYF. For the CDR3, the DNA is TGTGCCAGCAGCATCGGGACTAGCGGGAGCAACGAGCAGTACTTC.

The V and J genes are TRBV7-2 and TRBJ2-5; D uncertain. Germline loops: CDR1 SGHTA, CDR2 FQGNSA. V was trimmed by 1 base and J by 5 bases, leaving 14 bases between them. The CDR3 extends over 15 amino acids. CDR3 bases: TGTGCCAGCAGCTTAGACCCCCTCGTCCGTGAGACCCAGTACTTC. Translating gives CASSLDPLVRETQYF.

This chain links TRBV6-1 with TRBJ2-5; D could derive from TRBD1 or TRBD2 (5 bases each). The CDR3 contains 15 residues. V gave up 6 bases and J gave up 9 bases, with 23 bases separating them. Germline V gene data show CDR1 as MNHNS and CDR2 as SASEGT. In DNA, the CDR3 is TGTGCCAGCAGCCCAACCCTCCGGGGCCTGGAGGCCCAGTACTTC. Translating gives CASSPTLRGLEAQYF.

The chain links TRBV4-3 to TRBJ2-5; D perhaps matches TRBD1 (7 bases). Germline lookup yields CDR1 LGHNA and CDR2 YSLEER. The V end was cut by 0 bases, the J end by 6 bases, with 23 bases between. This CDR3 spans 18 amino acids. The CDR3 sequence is CASSQDPLKTGAGKTQYF. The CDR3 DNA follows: TGCGCCAGCAGCCAAGATCCTCTTAAAACAGGGGCGGGAAAGACCCAGTACTTC.

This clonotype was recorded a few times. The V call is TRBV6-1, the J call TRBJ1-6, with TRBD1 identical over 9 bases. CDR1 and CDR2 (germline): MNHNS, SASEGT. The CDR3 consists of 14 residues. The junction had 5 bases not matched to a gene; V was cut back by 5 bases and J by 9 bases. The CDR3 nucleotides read TGTGCCAGCAGTCCGGGACAGGGAAGTTCACCCCTCCACTTT. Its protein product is CASSPGQGSSPLHF.

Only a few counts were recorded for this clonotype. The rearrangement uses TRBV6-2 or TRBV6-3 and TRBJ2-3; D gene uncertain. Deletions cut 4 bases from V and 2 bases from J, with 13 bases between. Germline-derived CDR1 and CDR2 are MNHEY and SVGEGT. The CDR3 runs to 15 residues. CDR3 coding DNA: TGTGCCAGCAGTTCCGTTAGGTCCTACACAGATACGCAGTATTTT. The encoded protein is CASSSVRSYTDTQYF.

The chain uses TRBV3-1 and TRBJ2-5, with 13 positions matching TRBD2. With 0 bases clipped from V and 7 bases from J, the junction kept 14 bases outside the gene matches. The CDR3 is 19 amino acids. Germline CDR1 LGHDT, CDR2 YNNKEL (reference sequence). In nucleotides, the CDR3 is TGTGCCAGCAGCCAAGACCCAGGGGCTGGACTAGCGGGAGTTCGGACCCAGTACTTC. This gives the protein CASSQDPGAGLAGVRTQYF.

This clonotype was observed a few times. The CDR3 nucleotides are TGTGCCAGCGCCCCCCTCAGGGGCCCCAACTATGGCTACACCTTC. It specifies CASAPLRGPNYGYTF. The chain is built from TRBV6-1 and TRBJ1-2, with a weak D call TRBD1 (6 bases). The CDR3 is made up of 15 amino acids. Trimming cost V 8 bases and J 2 bases, with 18 bases left between them. CDR1 is MNHNS, CDR2 SASEGT, per germline.

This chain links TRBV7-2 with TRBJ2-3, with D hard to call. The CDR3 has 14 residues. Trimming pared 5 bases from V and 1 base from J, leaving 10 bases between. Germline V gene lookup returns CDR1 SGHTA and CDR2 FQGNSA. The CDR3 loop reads CASSRLLGTDTQYF. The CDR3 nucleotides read TGTGCCAGCAGCCGATTGCTCGGCACAGATACGCAGTATTTT. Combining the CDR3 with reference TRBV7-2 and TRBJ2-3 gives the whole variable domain GAGVSQSPSNKVTEKGKDVELRCDPISGHTALYWYRQSLGQGLEFLIYFQGNSAPDKSGLPSDRFSAERTGGSVSTLTIQRTQQEDSAVYLCASSRLLGTDTQYFGPGTRLTVL.

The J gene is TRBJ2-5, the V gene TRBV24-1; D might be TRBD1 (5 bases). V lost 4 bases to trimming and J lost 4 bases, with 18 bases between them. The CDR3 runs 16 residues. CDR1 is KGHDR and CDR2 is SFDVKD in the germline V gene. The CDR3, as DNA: TGTGCCACCAGTGACACAGGTCAGGGCACGGGAGAGACCCAGTACTTC. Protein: CATSDTGQGTGETQYF.

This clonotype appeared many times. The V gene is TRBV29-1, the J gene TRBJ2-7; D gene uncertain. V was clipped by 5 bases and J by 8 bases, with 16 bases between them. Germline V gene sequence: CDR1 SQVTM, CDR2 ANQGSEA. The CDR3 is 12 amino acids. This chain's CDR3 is CSVSSTLTKQYF. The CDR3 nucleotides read TGCAGCGTTTCCTCCACTCTGACCAAGCAGTACTTC.